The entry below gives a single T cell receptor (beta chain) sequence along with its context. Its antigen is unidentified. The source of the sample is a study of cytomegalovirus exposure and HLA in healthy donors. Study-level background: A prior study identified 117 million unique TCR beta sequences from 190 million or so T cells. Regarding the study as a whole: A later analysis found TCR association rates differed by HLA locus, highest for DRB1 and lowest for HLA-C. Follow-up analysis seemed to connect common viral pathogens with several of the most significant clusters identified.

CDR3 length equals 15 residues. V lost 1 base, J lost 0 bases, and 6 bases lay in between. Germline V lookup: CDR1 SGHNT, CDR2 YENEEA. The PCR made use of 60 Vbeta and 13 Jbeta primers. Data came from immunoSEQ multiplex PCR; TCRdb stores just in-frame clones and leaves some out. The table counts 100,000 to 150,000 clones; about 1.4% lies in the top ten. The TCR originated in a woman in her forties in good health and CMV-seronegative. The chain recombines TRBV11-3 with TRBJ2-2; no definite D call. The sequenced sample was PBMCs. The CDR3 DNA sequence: TGTGCCAGCAGCTTAGCCACTACGAACACCGGGGAGCTGTTTTTT. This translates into CASSLATTNTGELFF.